This T cell receptor (beta chain) is from a study of radiation and T cells in renal cell carcinoma. About the study: Nephrectomy followed 15 Gy stereotactic body radiation by 4 weeks. General study results and limits: Top tumor clonotypes rose in blood 2 weeks post-radiation, then contracted.

About this clone: Antigen: not known.

TCRdb's table, derived via immunoSEQ multiplex PCR, lists solely in-frame clones and lacks some. Found here are some 70,000 clones, about 81% of them singletons; the top ten hold 5.5% to 7.5%. Time point defined: blood 2 weeks post-SBRT. Treatment: 15 Gy SBRT to primary tumor, nephrectomy 4 weeks later. After SBRT, blood was collected at 2 and 4 weeks, plus baseline. This renal cell carcinoma was of the clear cell type. V lost 3 bases and J lost 3, with 17 bases in between. Germline loops: CDR1 KGHSH, CDR2 LQKENI. The CDR3 is made up of 16 amino acids. Sequences were derived from blood, sampled from a patient whose treatment included radiotherapy and nephrectomy. The chain combines TRBV18 with TRBJ1-1; a possible D gene is TRBD1 (6 bases). The TCR sequence derives from a man between 60 and 75 years old with renal cell carcinoma. Written as DNA, the CDR3 is TGTGCCAGCTCACCCCGCCGGCCAGGGGATGACACTGAAGCTTTCTTT. Translation gives CASSPRRPGDDTEAFF.